This T cell receptor (beta chain) derives from a study of T cells after yellow fever vaccination. Study results and limitations: Boosting was followed by the reappearance of most primary-vaccination clones (approximately 97% CD4, under 90% CD8).

The germline V gene has CDR1 LNHDA and CDR2 SQIVND (reference sequence). V shed 6 bases and J 4 bases; nucleotides not matched to a gene: 6. The CDR3 loop spans 14 amino acids. This clonotype was observed at least ten times. Its specificity is unknown. TCR cDNA was made by 5'RACE template switching, adding a universal primer site and UMIs. From the 5' RACE reads, TCRdb called clonotypes with MiXCR, one entry per CDR3 protein. The sample yields roughly 62,000 distinct CDR3 sequences, approximately 7.7% seen once. This specimen was CD8+ T cells sorted from PBMCs, taken on the day of the first yellow fever vaccination. V is TRBV19 and J is TRBJ1-2; 9 nucleotides match TRBD1. The sequence was collected from a man aged 18 to 35 who received the YFV17D yellow fever vaccine. CDR3 nucleotide sequence: TGTGCCAGTAGGGCCGGGACAGGGCTCTATGGCTACACCTTC. Translating it yields CASRAGTGLYGYTF.